A selection of T cell receptor beta chains follows, all from one sample in a study of cytomegalovirus exposure and HLA in healthy donors. Produced via immunoSEQ multiplex PCR; TCRdb's table is partial and in-frame only. The sample has 95,000 to 110,000 clones, 10% seen once; the top ten hold approximately 6.1%. The sequenced sample was PBMCs. Source of these receptors: a man aged 40-49 years in good health and CMV-seropositive. The CDR3 runs from the conserved cysteine through the conserved F or W. Fields, in order: V gene, J gene, clone size, D gene, CDR3 protein, CDR3 DNA. The D gene is left open where the match is weak. Part of the rows lack a size; the others show once, few, many or a class for expanded clones.

V: TRBV10-3; J: TRBJ2-5; size: .; D: .; CDR3: CAIRGTAKETQYF; DNA: TGTGCCATCAGGGGGACTGCCAAAGAGACCCAGTACTTC
V: TRBV2; J: TRBJ2-7; size: few; D: .; CDR3: CASRTGWTYEQYF; DNA: TGTGCCAGCAGAACAGGGTGGACTTACGAGCAGTACTTC
V: TRBV5-4; J: TRBJ2-3; size: few; D: TRBD2; CDR3: CASSPNLSGRGGTQYF; DNA: TGTGCCAGCAGCCCAAATCTAAGCGGGAGGGGTGGTACGCAGTATTTT
V: TRBV7-3; J: TRBJ2-5; size: .; D: .; CDR3: CASSLSGRETQYF; DNA: TGTGCCAGCAGCTTAAGTGGGAGGGAGACCCAGTACTTC
V: TRBV19; J: TRBJ2-5; size: few; D: TRBD2; CDR3: CATRLAGRETQYF; DNA: TGTGCCACCCGACTAGCGGGACGGGAGACCCAGTACTTC
V: TRBV7-8; J: TRBJ1-3; size: .; D: TRBD1; CDR3: CASGGQLGNTIYF; DNA: TGTGCCAGTGGGGGACAGCTTGGAAACACCATATATTTT
V: TRBV27; J: TRBJ2-1; size: .; D: TRBD2; CDR3: CASSPRLAGEDNEQFF; DNA: TGTGCCAGCAGTCCCCGACTAGCGGGAGAGGACAATGAGCAGTTCTTC
V: TRBV5-4; J: TRBJ2-7; size: .; D: TRBD1; CDR3: CASSSGTETYEQYF; DNA: TGTGCCAGCAGTTCCGGGACAGAGACCTACGAGCAGTACTTC
V: TRBV27; J: TRBJ2-3; size: medium-sized; D: .; CDR3: CASSSQGGGDTQYF; DNA: TGTGCCAGCAGTTCTCAGGGAGGTGGAGATACGCAGTATTTT
V: TRBV10-3; J: TRBJ2-7; size: few; D: TRBD1; CDR3: CAFGQGKGEQYF; DNA: TGTGCCTTTGGACAGGGTAAAGGCGAGCAGTACTTC
V: TRBV7-3; J: TRBJ1-1; size: few; D: .; CDR3: CASRMEGWANTEAFF; DNA: TGTGCCAGCAGAATGGAGGGTTGGGCTAACACTGAAGCTTTCTTT
V: TRBV25-1; J: TRBJ2-1; size: .; D: TRBD2; CDR3: CASSDPGLAETYNEQFF; DNA: TGTGCCAGCAGTGACCCGGGACTAGCGGAGACCTACAATGAGCAGTTCTTC
V: TRBV11-1; J: TRBJ2-7; size: few; D: .; CDR3: CASSLVPGFEQYF; DNA: TGTGCCAGCAGCTTAGTTCCGGGGTTCGAACAGTACTTC
V: TRBV6-1; J: TRBJ1-4; size: .; D: .; CDR3: CASSEVHLGEKLFF; DNA: TGTGCCAGCAGTGAAGTTCATCTAGGAGAAAAACTGTTTTTT
V: TRBV5-6; J: TRBJ1-5; size: .; D: .; CDR3: CASSSGNQPQHF; DNA: TGTGCCAGCAGCTCAGGAAATCAGCCCCAGCATTTT
V: TRBV5-1; J: TRBJ2-3; size: few; D: .; CDR3: CASGHSKRSVNTQYF; DNA: TGCGCCAGCGGCCATTCTAAGAGGTCCGTAAATACGCAGTATTTT
V: TRBV29-1; J: TRBJ2-7; size: .; D: TRBD2; CDR3: CSLRTSGSYEQYF; DNA: TGCAGCCTTCGGACTAGCGGAAGCTACGAGCAGTACTTC
V: TRBV5-6; J: TRBJ1-5; size: .; D: TRBD1; CDR3: CASSRGQGPNQPQHF; DNA: TGTGCCAGCAGCAGGGGACAGGGGCCCAATCAGCCCCAGCATTTT
V: TRBV28; J: TRBJ2-3; size: .; D: .; CDR3: CASRSRGTDTQYF; DNA: TGTGCCAGCAGGAGTAGAGGCACAGATACGCAGTATTTT
V: TRBV5-1; J: TRBJ2-2; size: few; D: .; CDR3: CASTDRGGTGELFF; DNA: TGCGCCAGCACAGACAGGGGAGGGACCGGGGAGCTGTTTTTT
V: TRBV10-2; J: TRBJ2-7; size: .; D: TRBD2; CDR3: CATLSIAGGTYEQYF; DNA: TGCGCCACCCTTTCCATAGCGGGAGGGACCTACGAGCAGTACTTC
V: TRBV10-3; J: TRBJ1-1; size: .; D: .; CDR3: CAITTGVMNTEAFF; DNA: TGTGCCATCACTACAGGAGTCATGAACACTGAAGCTTTCTTT